These T cell receptor beta chains were read from a single sample in a study of post-analysis software for immune sequencing data. TCRdb called the PCR reads again in MiXCR, with one record for every CDR3 protein. Of about 500,000 distinct CDR3 sequences in the sample, roughly 45% were seen once. Sequenced material: blood. The receptors derive from a girl aged 5-17 years with multiple sclerosis. Both conserved end residues are part of each CDR3. D genes are given only for firm matches. Some rows have no size entry. The others give once, few or many, or a class for an expanded clone.

j_call v_call d_call clone_size cdr3_nt cdr3_aa
TRBJ2-7 TRBV6-2/TRBV6-3 NA NA TGTGCCAGCACCAGGGACGGACCTCAAGAGCAGTACTTC CASTRDGPQEQYF
TRBJ1-2 TRBV20-1 NA NA TGCAGTGCTACGGCGCAGGGGAATTATGGCTACACCTTC CSATAQGNYGYTF
TRBJ1-2 TRBV7-8 TRBD1 NA TGTGCCAGCAGCCGAGACAGGGTCCTTGCTAGCGGCTACACCTTC CASSRDRVLASGYTF
TRBJ2-3 TRBV4-2 NA NA TGTGCCAGCAGCCCTCCCCTGGGAGCTGGCACAGATACGCAGTATTTT CASSPPLGAGTDTQYF
TRBJ2-7 TRBV28 NA NA TGTGCCAGCAGTTTCTCCGTCCGGGAGAGGACCTACGAGCAGTACTTC CASSFSVRERTYEQYF
TRBJ1-2 TRBV28 NA NA TGTGCCAGCAGGAATCAAGTTAACTATGGCTACACCTTC CASRNQVNYGYTF
TRBJ2-7 TRBV20-1 NA many TGCAGTGCTAGGGGGGCTAGCGTCGAGCAGTACTTC CSARGASVEQYF
TRBJ2-5 TRBV25-1 TRBD2 NA TGTGCCAGCAGTGAATTAGTGAGACTAGCTTTATGGGAGACCCAGTACTTC CASSELVRLALWETQYF
TRBJ2-1 TRBV5-1 TRBD2 few TGCGCCAGCAGACCCCTAGCGGGAGTGAGCTCCTACAATGAGCAGTTCTTC CASRPLAGVSSYNEQFF
TRBJ2-3 TRBV6-6 TRBD2 NA TGTGCCAGCGAAACCTGGGGGAGGGCTAGCACAGATACGCAGTATTTT CASETWGRASTDTQYF
TRBJ2-7 TRBV3-1 TRBD2 NA TGTGCCAGCAGCCAAGCGACCCGGGGGGACGAGCAGTACTTC CASSQATRGDEQYF
TRBJ2-5 TRBV10-2 NA NA TGCGCCACATGGGACTCGACGCAGTACTTC CATWDSTQYF
TRBJ2-3 TRBV5-6 NA NA TGTGCCAGCAGCTTGGTTGGACGGACGAGCACAGATACGCAGTATTTT CASSLVGRTSTDTQYF
TRBJ1-5 TRBV30 NA few TGTGCCTGGAGCCCACAGGGAAATCAGCCCCAGCATTTT CAWSPQGNQPQHF
TRBJ2-1 TRBV5-1 TRBD2 NA TGCGCCAGCAGCCTGGCGGGCGGGAGGCCATTTGAGAATGAGCAGTTCTTC CASSLAGGRPFENEQFF
TRBJ1-1 TRBV28 TRBD1 few TGTGCCAGCAGTTTCCCTACAGGGGCATACACTGAAGCTTTCTTT CASSFPTGAYTEAFF
TRBJ2-5 TRBV6-1 TRBD2 NA TGTGCCAGCAGTACACCCCCCGAGGGAAGCGGGAGGGTAAAACAAGAGACCCGGTACTTC CASSTPPEGSGRVKQETRYF
TRBJ2-7 TRBV4-1 TRBD2 few TGCGCCAGCAGCCAAGGGGAGCGGACTAGCGGGAGGGCCTACGAGCAGTACTTC CASSQGERTSGRAYEQYF
TRBJ1-2 TRBV4-3 NA NA TGCGCCAGCAGCCAAGATAGACAGGAGAACCCCCGAGGGGGTGGCTACACCTTC CASSQDRQENPRGGGYTF
TRBJ2-1 TRBV20-1 NA NA TGCAGTGCTTCCCGGGGCGGGAACTCCTACAATGAGCAGTTCTTC CSASRGGNSYNEQFF
TRBJ2-3 TRBV10-3 NA NA TGTGCCATCAGTGAGTCAAGGTGGGACCGGGTGGATACGCAGTATTTT CAISESRWDRVDTQYF
TRBJ2-7 TRBV20-1 NA NA TGCAGTGCTAGAGATCAGGGGCAGGGGCCTATCTACGAGCAGTACTTC CSARDQGQGPIYEQYF
TRBJ2-1 TRBV5-1 NA NA TGCGCCAGCAGCTCCCTAGACCCCTACAATGAGCAGTTCTTC CASSSLDPYNEQFF
TRBJ1-2 TRBV28 NA few TGTGCCAGCACAAAAACACAGGCAAACTATGGCTACACCTTC CASTKTQANYGYTF
TRBJ1-2 TRBV11-2 NA few TGTGCCAGCAGCTCCCCTAACAGGGTTGGCTATGGCTACACCTTC CASSSPNRVGYGYTF
TRBJ2-1 TRBV20-1 TRBD2 NA TGCAGCGCACCCCTAGCGGGAGAGTACAATGAGCAGTTCTTC CSAPLAGEYNEQFF
TRBJ2-1 TRBV29-1 NA few TGCAGCGCCCACCGGACAGTTAACAATGAGCAGTTCTTC CSAHRTVNNEQFF
TRBJ2-3 TRBV7-3 NA many TGTGCCAGCAGCCTTAACGCCGATACGCAGTATTTT CASSLNADTQYF
TRBJ2-1 TRBV5-6 TRBD1 NA TGTGCCAGCAGCTTACGACGGACAGGGCCTCACAATGAGCAGTTCTTC CASSLRRTGPHNEQFF
TRBJ2-1 TRBV14 NA NA TGTGCCAGCAGCGGGGCGCCGACGGGATACAATGAGCAGTTCTTC CASSGAPTGYNEQFF
TRBJ1-2 TRBV9 NA NA TGTGCCAGCAGCGCCCTTGGAGTGGACAACAATTATGGCTACACCTTC CASSALGVDNNYGYTF
TRBJ2-1 TRBV27 NA few TGTGCCAGCACCTTACGTGGACAGAACAATGAGCAGTTCTTC CASTLRGQNNEQFF
TRBJ1-1 TRBV7-2 NA NA TGTGCCAGCAGCTTAGGACAGGTCATGAACACTGAAGCTTTCTTT CASSLGQVMNTEAFF
TRBJ1-6 TRBV5-5 NA NA TGTGCCAGCAGCTTTGGGGGGACCGGGGGCGGAAATTCACCCCTCCACTTT CASSFGGTGGGNSPLHF
TRBJ2-2 TRBV5-1 NA NA TGCGCCAGACTAGTCACAGGGCGGACCGGGGAGCTGTTTTTT CARLVTGRTGELFF
TRBJ2-5 TRBV20-1 NA many TGCAGTGCAATGGGGGATTCGGGAGAGACCCAGTACTTC CSAMGDSGETQYF
TRBJ1-4 TRBV2 NA NA TGTGCCAGCAGTGAAGCAGGGACTGCAACTAATGAAAAACTGTTTTTT CASSEAGTATNEKLFF
TRBJ1-3 TRBV7-8 NA once TGTGCCAGCAGCTCCCCGGGAGGAAACACCATATATTTT CASSSPGGNTIYF
TRBJ1-2 TRBV6-6 TRBD1 NA TGTGCCAGCAGTAAGACAGGGGCAGTCGTAAATAACTATGGCTACACCTTC CASSKTGAVVNNYGYTF
TRBJ2-7 TRBV29-1 TRBD2 NA TGCAGCGTTGAGACTAGCGGGAGCCACGAGCAGTACTTC CSVETSGSHEQYF
TRBJ2-7 TRBV27 TRBD2 NA TGTGCCAGCAGTTTCCTAAACCCAAGACTAGCGGAGGGATACAATGAGCAGTACTTC CASSFLNPRLAEGYNEQYF
TRBJ2-6 TRBV29-1 NA few TGCAGCGTGAGCGCCTCTGGGGCCAACGTCCTGACTTTC CSVSASGANVLTF
TRBJ1-2 TRBV7-2 NA few TGTGCCAGCAGCGCATCACAGGGCCCTCTTGGCTACACCTTC CASSASQGPLGYTF
TRBJ2-7 TRBV20-1 TRBD1 NA TGCAGTGCCCACCCCTACAGGGGGCGGTACGAGCAGTACTTC CSAHPYRGRYEQYF